Only a few counts were recorded for the clone carrying this T cell receptor beta chain. This entry comes from a study of OX40 agonist ivuxolimab in advanced cancers. On the study more broadly: Patients undergoing dose escalation presented with hepatocellular carcinoma, melanoma, renal cell or head and neck cancer. Allowance was made for prior anti-PD-1, anti-PD-L1 or anti-CTLA-4 therapy, and about 44% had some. Among those treated, three patients had partial responses, one with hepatocellular carcinoma and two with cutaneous melanoma.

Clones were sequenced by immunoSEQ multiplex PCR, and TCRdb holds only the in-frame ones, with some missing. The sample carries about 26,000 clones, about 74% recorded once. Looked up from germline, CDR1 is SGHTA and CDR2 is FQGTGA. V lost 4 bases and J lost 2, with 8 bases in between. The length of the CDR3 is 13 residues. The material sequenced was CD4+ or CD8+ T cells sorted from blood, taken in a trial of the OX40 agonist ivuxolimab. This clonotype was obtained from an adult with an advanced solid tumor such as melanoma, head and neck, liver or kidney cancer. This rearrangement joins TRBV7-3 to TRBJ2-5; D perhaps matches TRBD2 (6 bases). Written as DNA, the CDR3 is TGTGCCAGCAGCTGGGGACTTCAAGAGACCCAGTACTTC. This codes for CASSWGLQETQYF.